Sequencing of this T cell receptor (beta chain) was carried out in a study of blood T cell repertoires in COVID-19. Study-level background: Acute-phase and convalescent COVID-19 samples originated in the United States, Italy and Spain.

Sequencing used immunoSEQ multiplex PCR; TCRdb keeps in-frame clones, though not all of them. The sample has fewer than 200,000 clones, about 88% seen once; the top ten hold about 26%. Germline CDR1 KGHDR, CDR2 SFDVKD. V gave up 5 bases and J gave up 2 bases, with 12 bases separating them. This CDR3 has 15 amino acids. The rearrangement joins TRBV24-1 to TRBJ1-5; no definite D call. This TCR was sampled from a man in his 60s with acute or convalescent COVID-19. Material for sequencing was peripheral blood. Written as DNA, the CDR3 is TGTGCCACCAGTGTCAACGGACTCGGCAATCAGCCCCAGCATTTT. It is translated as CATSVNGLGNQPQHF.